The clone carrying this TCR beta chain has only a few counts. Antigen specificity is unknown. TCR beta libraries were prepared from cDNA with unique molecular identifiers. One entry per CDR3 protein results from TCRdb running MiXCR on the PCR reads. The sample records approximately 660,000 distinct CDR3 sequences, over 45% being singletons. This record belongs to a study of post-analysis software for immune sequencing data. The wider study: Relapsing-remitting, secondary progressive and progressive-relapsing courses of multiple sclerosis were included.

General study results and limits: People with multiple sclerosis had a significantly lower normalized Chao1 diversity than controls did. With F measure, samples from one preparation batch clustered together strongly. Patients used about 5 TRBV segments, including TRBV5-6, TRBV5-1 and TRBV20-1, more often than controls.

The length of the CDR3 is 12 residues. J is TRBJ2-3 and V is TRBV21-1. TRBV21-1 is a documented pseudogene. Sequenced: blood. The receptor comes from a girl aged 2 to 10 with multiple sclerosis. CDR3 region: CASSDYTDTQYF. The DNA for the CDR3 is TGTGCCAGCTCCGATTACACAGATACGCAGTATTTT.